The 27 T cell receptor beta chains listed next were all sequenced from one sample in a study of blood T cell repertoires in COVID-19. TCRdb keeps only in-frame clones here, not all; method: immunoSEQ multiplex PCR. The data contain 100,000 to 130,000 clones, 84% of them singletons. Sequencing was carried out using peripheral blood. These receptors were taken from a human donor in a cohort sampled during active COVID-19.

The chain recombines TRBV5-4 with TRBJ2-2, with TRBD1 matching 9 bases. This CDR3 is built from 14 residues. Per the germline V gene, CDR1 is SGHNT and CDR2 is YYREEE (reference sequence). The trim removed 3 bases at V and 13 bases at J, leaving 10 bases unmatched. The CDR3 coding sequence is TGTGCCAGCAGCTCAGTTACCGGGACAGGGCGGCTGTTTTTT. This codes for CASSSVTGTGRLFF.

J is TRBJ2-1 and V is TRBV10-3; 8 nucleotides line up with TRBD1. J gave up 6 bases and V 6 bases, and 4 bases lay outside the gene matches. CDR3 length: 13 amino acids. CDR1 and CDR2 from the germline V gene are ENHRY and SYGVKD. The CDR3 sequence is CAIRETGGNEQFF. The CDR3 DNA reads as TGTGCCATCAGAGAAACAGGGGGCAATGAGCAGTTCTTC.

The chain has TRBV10-3 and TRBJ2-7, with D possibly being TRBD1 (6 bases). Germline CDR1 ENHRY, CDR2 SYGVKD. Between the trimmed V and J ends, which lost 2 bases and 6 bases, there was a span of 14 bases. The CDR3 totals 14 residues. CDR3 sequence reads: CAISENGGQSEQYF. The CDR3 DNA reads as TGTGCCATCAGTGAGAACGGAGGACAGAGCGAGCAGTACTTC.

CDR3 bases: TGTGCCAGTAATACAGGGACAACTAATGAAAAACTGTTTTTT. This codes for CASNTGTTNEKLFF. The chain links TRBV19 to TRBJ1-4; perhaps TRBD1 as D (6 bases). The CDR3 sequence is 14 residues long. Looked up from germline, CDR1 is LNHDA and CDR2 is SQIVND (reference sequence). Deletions cut 7 bases from V and 0 bases from J, with 9 bases between.

V gene TRBV10-3 combines with J gene TRBJ1-4; the match to TRBD1 covers 10 bases. The germline V gene has CDR1 ENHRY and CDR2 SYGVKD. The CDR3 consists of 14 residues. Trimming removed 6 bases from V and 5 bases from J; junction bases left unmatched: 3. CDR3: CAIRGDRGNEKLFF. The CDR3 nucleotides read TGTGCCATCAGGGGGGACAGGGGAAATGAAAAACTGTTTTTT.

CDR3 sequence: CASRAGEAYEQYF. DNA for the CDR3: TGTGCCAGCAGGGCGGGAGAGGCTTACGAGCAGTACTTC. The chain has TRBV2 and TRBJ2-7, with 7 positions matching TRBD2. V lost 6 bases and J lost 4; bases outside the gene matches: 6. Looked up from germline, CDR1 is SNHLY and CDR2 is FYNNEI. The CDR3 runs to 13 residues.

This clone was recorded once. This chain links TRBV5-6 with TRBJ2-3, with 9 bases fitting TRBD2. V lost 4 bases, J lost 2 bases, and 11 bases stayed unmatched. The germline V gene encodes CDR1 SGHDT and CDR2 YYEEEE. The CDR3 is 17 amino acids. In DNA, the CDR3 is TGTGCCAGCAGCGGTGACGGGACTAGCCATATCACAGATACGCAGTATTTT. Protein sequence: CASSGDGTSHITDTQYF.

The J gene is TRBJ2-6, the V gene TRBV24-1; no reliable D call. Trimming left V 10 bases short and J 3 bases short, with 15 bases between. This CDR3 is 15 amino acids long. Germline V lookup: CDR1 KGHDR, CDR2 SFDVKD. The CDR3 DNA sequence: TGTGCCACTCACAATATGGCTGGTGGGGCCAACGTCCTGACTTTC. Translation gives CATHNMAGGANVLTF.

This clone was found once. The genes are TRBV5-4 and TRBJ2-1; 13 nucleotides agree with TRBD2. The CDR3 consists of 16 residues. CDR1 and CDR2 (germline): SGHNT, YYREEE (reference sequence). Trimming removed 0 bases from V and 6 bases from J; junction bases left unmatched: 3. CDR3 amino acids: CASSLGTSGSFNEQFF. The CDR3 DNA follows: TGTGCCAGCAGCTTGGGGACTAGCGGGAGTTTCAATGAGCAGTTCTTC.

As DNA, the CDR3 is TGTGCCAGCAGTGAAGCACAGGACGGTAACTATGGCTACACCTTC. This translates into CASSEAQDGNYGYTF. V gene TRBV6-1 combines with J gene TRBJ1-2; a weak D match, TRBD1 (5 bases). The CDR3 loop spans 15 amino acids. V was pared by 0 bases and J by 1 base, with 9 bases between. Germline CDR1 and CDR2: MNHNS and SASEGT.

This clone was counted once. The J gene is TRBJ2-7, the V gene TRBV27; 12 bases match TRBD2. The CDR3 is 17 residues long. The V gene end was trimmed by 2 bases and the J gene end by 5 bases; junction bases not matched to a gene: 10. Germline CDR1 reads MNHEY; CDR2 reads SMNVEV (reference sequence). CDR3 amino acids: CASSLGAPTSGSHEQYF. In DNA, the CDR3 is TGTGCCAGCAGTTTAGGGGCCCCGACTAGCGGGAGCCACGAGCAGTACTTC.

The chain joins TRBV7-2 to TRBJ2-1; 9 bases map to TRBD2. The CDR3 contains 14 residues. CDR1 and CDR2 (germline): SGHTA, FQGNSA. The V segment lost 11 bases and the J segment 2 bases; nucleotides outside the gene matches: 7. CDR3 coding DNA: TGTGCCGCGGGGGGGAGAGGGGCCTACAATGAGCAGTTCTTC. Amino acids: CAAGGRGAYNEQFF.

This clone was found once. The V and J genes are TRBV4-3 and TRBJ2-7, with 7 nucleotides matching TRBD2. This CDR3 region has 16 residues. Germline-derived CDR1 and CDR2 are LGHNA and YSLEER. V shed 3 bases and J 0 bases; nucleotides not matched to a gene: 8. The CDR3 DNA reads TGCGCCAGCAGCCAGGGGCCGGGAGGTAGCTCCTACGAGCAGTACTTC. Protein sequence: CASSQGPGGSSYEQYF.

This clone was detected once. This chain connects TRBV5-6 to TRBJ1-1; 7 nucleotides agree with TRBD1. The V gene's germline CDR1 is SGHDT and CDR2 YYEEEE. The trim removed 0 bases at V and 4 bases at J, leaving 9 bases unmatched. This CDR3 has 16 residues. The CDR3 is CASSLEGWAGGTEAFF. The CDR3 region has the DNA TGTGCCAGCAGCTTGGAAGGTTGGGCAGGGGGCACTGAAGCTTTCTTT.

This rearrangement joins TRBV3-1 (or the pseudogene TRBV3-2) to TRBJ1-1, with a possible D match to TRBD1 (5 bases). CDR3 length equals 14 residues. From germline, CDR1 is LGHDT and CDR2 YNNKEL (reference sequence). V shed 5 bases and J shed 1 base, with 11 bases lying between them. The CDR3 sequence: CASSFLGQNTEAFF. Written as DNA, the CDR3 is TGTGCCAGCAGCTTCCTAGGACAGAACACTGAAGCTTTCTTT.

V is TRBV19 and J is TRBJ1-5, with a weak D call TRBD1 (6 bases). The V gene's germline CDR1 is LNHDA and CDR2 SQIVND (reference sequence). Between the trimmed V and J ends, which lost 0 bases and 1 base, there was a span of 7 bases. This CDR3 comprises 15 residues. The CDR3 region has the DNA TGTGCCAGTAGTATAGACGACAGGAGCAATCAGCCCCAGCATTTT. It translates to CASSIDDRSNQPQHF. The whole variable domain, remainder taken from reference TRBV19 and TRBJ1-5, is DGGITQSPKYLFRKEGQNVTLSCEQNLNHDAMYWYRQDPGQGLRLIYYSQIVNDFQKGDIAEGYSVSREKKESFPLTVTSAQKNPTAFYLCASSIDDRSNQPQHFGDGTRLSIL.

The chain has TRBV18 and TRBJ1-1; TRBD1 agrees at 8 bases. V lost 3 bases and J lost 3; bases outside the gene matches: 9. Germline V CDR1 and CDR2: KGHSH, LQKENI. This CDR3 contains 16 residues. The CDR3 is CASSPIPYRGDTEAFF. CDR3 coding DNA: TGTGCCAGCTCACCCATACCCTACAGGGGGGACACTGAAGCTTTCTTT.

This clone was counted only a few times. The gene calls are TRBV20-1 and TRBJ1-6; D call uncertain. Trimming shortened V by 3 bases and J by 4 bases, and 7 bases separated the two germline ends. Per the germline V gene, CDR1 is DFQATT and CDR2 is SNEGSKA (reference sequence). CDR3 length: 13 amino acids. The CDR3 sequence: CSASDQYNSPLHF. CDR3 in DNA: TGCAGTGCTAGTGACCAATATAATTCACCCCTCCACTTT.

This clone showed up just once. The chain combines TRBV2 with TRBJ2-1, with 11 bases lining up with TRBD1. This CDR3 spans 13 amino acids. Germline lookup yields CDR1 SNHLY and CDR2 FYNNEI. The V segment lost 7 bases and the J segment 8 bases; nucleotides outside the gene matches: 4. CDR3 sequence reads: CASNGQGAYEQFF. The CDR3 nucleotides are TGTGCCAGCAATGGACAGGGGGCGTATGAGCAGTTCTTC.

The chain has TRBV24-1 and TRBJ1-1; D perhaps matches TRBD1 (5 bases). Germline CDR1 and CDR2: KGHDR and SFDVKD. The CDR3 extends over 13 amino acids. Deletions cut 9 bases from V and 1 base from J, with 11 bases between. CDR3 loop: CATAGQANTEAFF. The CDR3 DNA sequence: TGTGCCACCGCGGGGCAAGCGAACACTGAAGCTTTCTTT.

J is TRBJ2-6 and V is TRBV19; 9 nucleotides align to TRBD1. The germline V gene has CDR1 LNHDA and CDR2 SQIVND (reference sequence). This CDR3 has 17 amino acids. Unmatched junction bases numbered 7, after V lost 7 bases and J lost 0 bases. The CDR3 sequence is CASMPGTGFSGANVLTF. The CDR3 bases are TGTGCCAGTATGCCCGGGACAGGGTTCTCTGGGGCCAACGTCCTGACTTTC.

This chain connects TRBV3-1 (or the pseudogene TRBV3-2) to TRBJ2-7; 9 bases align to TRBD1. Trimming removed 1 base from V and 3 bases from J; junction bases left unmatched: 4. The CDR3 is made up of 15 amino acids. CDR1 is LGHDT and CDR2 is YNNKEL in the germline V gene (reference sequence). The CDR3 sequence: CASSQGQGGFYEQYV. The DNA for the CDR3 is TGTGCCAGCAGCCAAGGACAGGGGGGATTCTACGAGCAGTACGTC.

In its sample, this clone was seen a few times. The V call is TRBV5-4, the J call TRBJ2-2; the match to TRBD2 covers 16 bases. J gave up 4 bases and V 7 bases, and 7 bases lay outside the gene matches. This CDR3 is 17 amino acids long. Germline lookup yields CDR1 SGHNT and CDR2 YYREEE (reference sequence). In DNA, the CDR3 is TGTGCCAGCGGAAGTGGGACTAGCGGGAGGGGCACCGGGGAGCTGTTTTTT. This gives the protein CASGSGTSGRGTGELFF.

This chain links TRBV4-3 with TRBJ2-1; TRBD2 aligns across 12 bases. V shed 3 bases and J 12 bases; nucleotides not matched to a gene: 6. Germline CDR1 and CDR2: LGHNA and YSLEER. The CDR3 is made up of 14 amino acids. DNA for the CDR3: TGCGCCAGCAGCCAGGCAGCGGGACTAGCGGGGCAGTTCTTC. This gives the protein CASSQAAGLAGQFF.

V usage is TRBV6-6 and J usage is TRBJ1-2; D call uncertain. Trimming removed 6 bases from V and 4 bases from J, with 12 bases in between. The CDR3 is made up of 13 amino acids. From germline, CDR1 is MNHNY and CDR2 SVGAGI (reference sequence). The CDR3 here is CASSRLGSYGYTF. The CDR3 DNA reads as TGTGCCAGCAGCCGACTGGGGAGCTATGGCTACACCTTC.

This clone was recorded once. The V gene is TRBV7-8, the J gene TRBJ1-3; D remains ambiguous. Germline CDR1 reads SGHVS; CDR2 reads FQNEAQ. V was shortened by 2 bases and J by 6 bases, with 11 bases between the two germline ends. The CDR3 contains 14 residues. This CDR3 is CASSLQALPNTIYF. As DNA, the CDR3 is TGTGCCAGCAGCTTACAGGCGTTGCCAAACACCATATATTTT.

This chain links TRBV5-1 with TRBJ2-3, with D hard to call. The germline gives CDR1 SGHRS, CDR2 YFSETQ. The ends were cut back, 7 bases at V and 0 bases at J, with 9 bases in the middle. The CDR3 length is 13 residues. The CDR3 nucleotides are TGCGCCAGCCGGTGGGCTAGCACAGATACGCAGTATTTT. Protein sequence: CASRWASTDTQYF. Full variable domain (outside the CDR3, taken from reference TRBV5-1 and TRBJ2-3): KAGVTQTPRYLIKTRGQQVTLSCSPISGHRSVSWYQQTPGQGLQFLFEYFSETQRNKGNFPGRFSGRQFSNSRSEMNVSTLELGDSALYLCASRWASTDTQYFGPGTRLTVL.